This entry lists 21 T cell receptor beta chains sequenced from one sample in a study of T cell responses to AZD1222 COVID-19 vaccine. The data were produced by immunoSEQ multiplex PCR, yet TCRdb's version contains in-frame clones alone and is incomplete. The sample holds 150,000 to 200,000 clones; 90% to 95% are singletons and the top ten take over 1.5%. This sample comprised peripheral blood, obtained 28 days after the second AZD1222 dose. These receptors were obtained from an adult who received the AZD1222 COVID-19 vaccine.

The chain uses TRBV4-3 and TRBJ1-2, with D unclear. The CDR3 loop spans 16 amino acids. Between the trimmed V and J ends, which lost 0 bases and 4 bases, there was a span of 15 bases. CDR1 is LGHNA, CDR2 YSLEER, per germline. The CDR3 nucleotides are TGCGCCAGCAGCCAAGATATTACCCCGATGGGCTATGGCTACACCTTC. It codes for CASSQDITPMGYGYTF.

This sequence joins TRBV29-1 and TRBJ1-1, with TRBD1 identical over 7 bases. This CDR3 comprises 15 residues. V was pared by 4 bases and J by 1 base, with 9 bases of the junction left unmatched. CDR1 is SQVTM, CDR2 ANQGSEA, per germline. The CDR3 loop reads CSVAVLGTENTEAFF. Written as DNA, the CDR3 is TGCAGCGTTGCAGTCCTCGGGACAGAGAACACTGAAGCTTTCTTT. Together with reference TRBV29-1 and TRBJ1-1, the CDR3 gives the full variable domain: SAVISQKPSRDICQRGTSLTIQCQVDSQVTMMFWYRQQPGQSLTLIATANQGSEATYESGFVIDKFPISRPNLTFSTLTVSNMSPEDSSIYLCSVAVLGTENTEAFFGQGTRLTVV.

A few counts support this clone. V usage is TRBV10-3 and J usage is TRBJ1-5, with 7 bases matching TRBD1. Germline V CDR1 and CDR2: ENHRY, SYGVKD. The V and J ends lost 4 bases and 4 bases, in that order; junction bases with no gene match: 4. This CDR3 spans 14 amino acids. DNA for the CDR3: TGTGCCATCAGTGTGGGACAGACTAATCAGCCCCAGCATTTT. As protein: CAISVGQTNQPQHF.

J is TRBJ1-2 and V is TRBV28, with 10 nucleotides matching TRBD1. Germline CDR1 and CDR2: MDHEN and SYDVKM. The CDR3 sequence is 16 residues long. The V and J ends lost 6 bases and 4 bases, in that order; junction bases with no gene match: 11. As DNA, the CDR3 is TGTGCCAGCAGGCAATCGACAGGGGGCTTAGGCTATGGCTACACCTTC. Its protein product is CASRQSTGGLGYGYTF.

This clone was recorded only once. The chain links TRBV18 to TRBJ2-1; TRBD1 matches at 8 bases. The CDR3 has 16 residues. With 2 bases clipped from V and 9 bases from J, the junction kept 12 bases outside the gene matches. Germline CDR1 reads KGHSH; CDR2 reads LQKENI. The CDR3 DNA follows: TGTGCCAGCTCACCAGATGTCGGACAGGGCTCTCGTGAGCAGTTCTTC. It is translated as CASSPDVGQGSREQFF.

The chain couples TRBV27 to TRBJ2-2; TRBD2 matches at 11 bases. This CDR3 is built from 18 residues. Germline-derived CDR1 and CDR2 are MNHEY and SMNVEV (reference sequence). V shed 6 bases, J shed 4 bases, and the junction held 13 bases outside the gene matches. This CDR3 reads CASSPMGRLAGLTGELFF. CDR3 coding DNA: TGTGCCAGCAGCCCTATGGGGCGACTAGCGGGACTCACCGGGGAGCTGTTTTTT.

Details on this clone: The CDR3 end shows no conserved phenylalanine or tryptophan, and so a read error is likely. The limits of the CDR3 on the DNA are not certain, so only TCRdb's listed CDR3 is given. J is TRBJ1-1 and V is TRBV7-3; the listed D gene, TRBD1, was not tested against the DNA. The CDR3 region is 11 residues in length, termini included. Germline lookup yields CDR1 SGHTA and CDR2 FQGTGA. CDR3 sequence: CASSLRAGGIV.

The J gene is TRBJ2-5, the V gene TRBV5-4; 10 bases agree with TRBD1. This CDR3 region has 15 residues. The junction had 8 bases not matched to a gene; V was cut back by 4 bases and J by 5 bases. Germline V CDR1 and CDR2: SGHNT, YYREEE (reference sequence). CDR3 coding DNA: TGTGCCAGCAGCGTAGACAGGGGGCGAGCGGAGACCCAGTACTTC. Translated: CASSVDRGRAETQYF.

This chain links TRBV4-3 with TRBJ1-2; D may be TRBD1 (5 bases). V lost 0 bases and J 4 bases, leaving 12 bases between the germline ends. Germline CDR1 LGHNA, CDR2 YSLEER. The CDR3 sequence is 15 residues long. CDR3 in amino acids: CASSQDLTGLYGYTF. Written as DNA, the CDR3 is TGCGCCAGCAGCCAAGATCTAACAGGCCTCTATGGCTACACCTTC.

This chain uses TRBV2 with TRBJ2-1, with 9 nucleotides matching TRBD2. Germline-derived CDR1 and CDR2 are SNHLY and FYNNEI. This CDR3 contains 15 residues. Unmatched junction bases numbered 11, after V lost 8 bases and J lost 6 bases. This chain's CDR3 is CASVSGTSISNEQFF. The CDR3 nucleotides are TGTGCCAGCGTTAGCGGGACTAGCATTTCCAATGAGCAGTTCTTC.

The chain is built from TRBV21-1 and TRBJ2-6; TRBD1 reflects the table's D call only, with no check against the DNA. TRBV21-1 is a pseudogene locus. This CDR3 has 19 residues. CDR3 protein: CASTTPDRGCHSGANVLTF. CDR3 bases: TGTGCCAGCACCACTCCGGACAGGGGGTGCCACTCTGGGGCCAACGTCCTGACTTTC.

This clone was found a few times. The chain joins TRBV7-9 to TRBJ1-1, with D unclear. Trimming stripped 7 bases from V and 1 base from J, with 16 bases between. CDR1 is SEHNR and CDR2 is FQNEAQ in the germline V gene (reference sequence). The CDR3 totals 15 residues. DNA for the CDR3: TGTGCCAGCACCCTATGGAGCACCTCGAACACTGAAGCTTTCTTT. Translating gives CASTLWSTSNTEAFF.

The chain is built from TRBV6-6 and TRBJ2-3; TRBD2 aligns across 9 bases. The CDR3 spans 16 residues. CDR1 is MNHNY and CDR2 is SVGAGI in the germline V gene (reference sequence). The trim removed 4 bases at V and 6 bases at J, leaving 11 bases unmatched. CDR3 sequence: CASSSPSGGPGDTQYF. CDR3 coding DNA: TGTGCCAGCAGTTCGCCCAGCGGGGGGCCGGGGGATACGCAGTATTTT.

This sequence joins TRBV10-3 and TRBJ1-2; 7 bases map to TRBD1. This CDR3 contains 13 residues. V was clipped by 10 bases and J by 2 bases; unmatched bases: 7. Germline CDR1 ENHRY, CDR2 SYGVKD. In nucleotides, the CDR3 is TGTGCCACTAGACAGGGCCCGAACTATGGCTACACCTTC. The encoded protein is CATRQGPNYGYTF.

The chain carries TRBV13 and TRBJ1-1; D might be TRBD1 (6 bases). CDR1 PRHDT and CDR2 FYEKMQ come from the germline V gene (reference sequence). This CDR3 has 15 amino acids. Between the trimmed V and J ends, which lost 6 bases and 0 bases, there was a span of 14 bases. The CDR3: CASRPDSPMNTEAFF. In DNA, the CDR3 is TGTGCCAGCAGGCCGGACAGCCCCATGAACACTGAAGCTTTCTTT.

The chain couples TRBV10-2 to TRBJ2-1; D is unclear. The CDR3 is 13 residues long. V was cut by 3 bases and J by 0 bases, with 3 bases left in between. Germline V gene sequence: CDR1 WSHSY, CDR2 SAAADI. The CDR3 reads CASSDRSYNEQFF. CDR3 in DNA: TGCGCCAGCAGTGACCGCTCCTACAATGAGCAGTTCTTC.

The sample holds one count of this clone. The chain carries TRBV19 and TRBJ2-4, with D tentatively TRBD1 (6 bases). The CDR3 runs to 16 residues. Trimming removed 8 bases at V and 7 bases at J, with 24 bases between. Per germline, CDR1 LNHDA and CDR2 SQIVND (reference sequence). CDR3 region: CASRAPGQGIGNIQYF. The CDR3 nucleotides are TGTGCCAGTCGTGCACCGGGGCAGGGGATAGGTAACATTCAGTACTTC.

The CDR3 DNA reads as TGCGCCAGCAGCCAAGTTCTGAGCCGACAGGTTTATTCTGAAGCTTTCTTT. Its protein product is CASSQVLSRQVYSEAFF. The V call is TRBV4-1, the J call TRBJ1-1, with D maybe TRBD1 (6 bases). Trimming removed 1 base at V and 6 bases at J, with 21 bases between. Germline V lookup: CDR1 MGHRA, CDR2 YSYEKL. The CDR3 contains 17 residues.

The genes are TRBV25-1 and TRBJ2-7; the D gene is possibly TRBD2 (5 bases). The CDR3 extends over 16 amino acids. Germline V CDR1 and CDR2: MGHDK, SYGVNS. V gave up 3 bases and J gave up 5 bases, with 20 bases separating them. CDR3 protein: CASSESFPASFNEQYF. The CDR3 coding sequence is TGTGCCAGCAGTGAGTCCTTTCCGGCTAGCTTCAACGAGCAGTACTTC.

J is TRBJ1-1 and V is TRBV19, with D possibly matching TRBD1 (5 bases). The V and J ends lost 3 bases and 0 bases respectively, with 14 bases between them. This CDR3 has 16 amino acids. Germline assignment: CDR1 LNHDA and CDR2 SQIVND (reference sequence). CDR3 sequence (DNA): TGTGCCAGTAGTATGGAAGCAGGGTGGGTGAACACTGAAGCTTTCTTT. This gives the protein CASSMEAGWVNTEAFF.

The chain is built from TRBV10-1 and TRBJ2-3; maybe TRBD2 (5 bases). Germline V lookup: CDR1 WNHNN, CDR2 SYGVQD (reference sequence). V lost 2 bases, J lost 2 bases, and 11 bases lay in between. The CDR3 runs to 15 residues. CDR3 nucleotide sequence: TGCGCCAGCAGTGAGACTAGACTACTCACAGATACGCAGTATTTT. As protein: CASSETRLLTDTQYF.